This TCR beta chain was profiled in a study of T cells in tuberculosis. The protocol was immunoSEQ multiplex PCR, while the TCRdb copy is restricted to in-frame clones and leaves out a portion. The sample has tens of thousands of clones, approximately 85% seen once; the top ten hold about 5.5%. Regarding time point: new active TB diagnosis, blood taken before or within 7 days of starting treatment. Sequenced material: PBMCs, taken at tuberculosis diagnosis. The receptor was derived from an adult with tuberculosis.

CDR3 nucleotides: TGTGCCAGCTTCGACACGGGGGGAGGGCCTGAAGCTTTCTTT. Encoded protein: CASFDTGGGPEAFF. This sequence joins TRBV6-6 and TRBJ1-1; perhaps TRBD1 as D (5 bases). Germline values: CDR1 MNHNY, CDR2 SVGAGI (reference sequence). V was shortened by 8 bases and J by 6 bases, with 19 bases between the two germline ends. The CDR3 has 14 amino acids.